A selection of T cell receptor beta chains follows, all from one sample in a study of blood T cells in healthy people across ages. TCRdb re-called the 5' RACE reads with MiXCR, one entry per CDR3 protein. The sample consists of about 680,000 distinct CDR3 sequences, more than 40% of them appearing once. Specimen: blood. All receptors derive from a woman aged 55-70 years in good health. CDR3s include the opening cysteine and the closing phenylalanine or tryptophan. A D gene is named only where the DNA matches it firmly. A row's size may be missing; if present it is once, few, many or a size class.

size,J,D,length,V,DNA,CDR3
once,TRBJ2-7,-,14,TRBV7-9,TGTGCCAGCAGCTCCATCCAGGGAACCTACGAGCAGTACTTC,CASSSIQGTYEQYF
many,TRBJ2-3,TRBD1,15,TRBV7-2,TGTGCCAGCAGCTCGAGACAGGGAAACACAGATACGCAGTATTTT,CASSSRQGNTDTQYF
-,TRBJ2-7,TRBD1,12,TRBV20-1,TGCAGTGGACGACAGGGAGACTACGAGCAGTACTTC,CSGRQGDYEQYF
-,TRBJ2-2,-,13,TRBV10-3,TGTGTCACTCATCCCTTGAACACCGGGGAGCTGTTTTTT,CVTHPLNTGELFF
few,TRBJ1-1,-,13,TRBV20-1,TGCAGTGCTATACGCTCGGGAGGAACTGAAGCTTTCTTT,CSAIRSGGTEAFF
-,TRBJ2-3,TRBD1,16,TRBV7-2,TGTGCCAGCAGCTTAGTCGGGACAGGGGCGCGAGATACGCAGTATTTT,CASSLVGTGARDTQYF
few,TRBJ2-4,-,15,TRBV20-1,TGCAGTGTCTCGGACAGATCCCTAGCCAAAAACATTCAGTACTTC,CSVSDRSLAKNIQYF
-,TRBJ1-1,TRBD1,15,TRBV20-1,TGCAGTGCTAGAGAGGGACAGCGTTACGGCGCTGAAGCTTTCTTT,CSAREGQRYGAEAFF
few,TRBJ2-5,TRBD2,15,TRBV7-3,TGTGCCAGCAGCTTCGGACTAGCGGGAGTGGAGACCCAGTACTTC,CASSFGLAGVETQYF
few,TRBJ2-7,TRBD2,15,TRBV20-1,TGCAGTGCTAGAGGTCCTAGCGGGAGACTCTACGAGCAGTACTTC,CSARGPSGRLYEQYF
-,TRBJ2-3,-,16,TRBV28,TGTGCCAGCAGTTTAGGTAGCGGCCAGAGCACAGATACGCAGTATTTT,CASSLGSGQSTDTQYF
few,TRBJ2-7,-,17,TRBV15,TGTGCCACCAGCAGAGACCCCAGGGGACGGAGCTCCTACGAGCAGTACTTC,CATSRDPRGRSSYEQYF
-,TRBJ2-7,TRBD2,14,TRBV20-1,TGCAGTGCTAGACCACTAGCGGGAGCGTACGGGCAGTACTTC,CSARPLAGAYGQYF
-,TRBJ2-7,-,14,TRBV27,TGTGCCAGCAGTTTAGGGCATCCCTCCTACGAGCAGTACTTC,CASSLGHPSYEQYF
-,TRBJ2-6,-,14,TRBV7-9,TGTGCCAGCAGCCTGCCGATAAGGGCCAACGTCCTGACTTTC,CASSLPIRANVLTF
-,TRBJ2-3,TRBD1,15,TRBV6-1,TGTGCCAGCCGAGACCGGGACAGGGTCTTAGATACGCAGTATTTT,CASRDRDRVLDTQYF
-,TRBJ2-1,TRBD2,14,TRBV10-3,TGTGCCATCAGTGCTAGCGGGCGAGGGAATGAGCAGTTCTTC,CAISASGRGNEQFF
-,TRBJ2-7,TRBD1,14,TRBV20-1,TGCAGTGCTTTAAGACAGGGCAGGTCCTACGAGCAGTACTTC,CSALRQGRSYEQYF
few,TRBJ2-3,-,14,TRBV5-1,TGCGCCAGCAGCTGGGGGGCCAGCACAGATACGCAGTATTTT,CASSWGASTDTQYF
-,TRBJ2-2,-,12,TRBV9,TGTGCCAGCAACGCATATACCGGGGAGCTGTTTTTT,CASNAYTGELFF
-,TRBJ2-1,TRBD2,14,TRBV29-1,TGCAGCGTTGAAGGGGGTAGCGGGCAGAATGAGCAGTTCTTC,CSVEGGSGQNEQFF
-,TRBJ2-1,TRBD2,16,TRBV20-1,TGCAGTGCTGCAGGGGGCCCGACTAGCGGGAGCTATGAGCAGTTCTTC,CSAAGGPTSGSYEQFF
-,TRBJ2-5,-,13,TRBV9,TGTGCCAGCAGCGTACGGCCACAAGAGACCCAGTACTTC,CASSVRPQETQYF
-,TRBJ2-7,-,12,TRBV29-1,TGCAGCGTCCTTGACAGTGGGAACGAGCAGTACTTC,CSVLDSGNEQYF
few,TRBJ2-5,-,13,TRBV7-2,TGTGCCAGCAGCATTATTTGGGCAGAGACCCAGTACTTC,CASSIIWAETQYF